This TCR beta chain came from a study of CD8 T cells in Susac syndrome. The CDR3 is 15 residues long. Trimming cost V 0 bases and J 4 bases; bases outside gene matches: 8. Germline CDR1 DFQATT, CDR2 SNEGSKA (reference sequence). RNA, at roughly 0.45 to 1 ug, was reverse transcribed with random hexamers. TCRdb called the immunoSEQ multiplex PCR reads again in MiXCR, with one record for every CDR3 protein. This sample carries roughly 130,000 distinct CDR3 sequences, over 95% of them seen once, and the ten largest clones take 0.12% to 0.15%. This clonotype originated in a human donor with Susac syndrome. The sequenced material came from CD4+ T cells from PBMCs. The chain is built from TRBV20-1 and TRBJ2-5; the match to TRBD2 covers 7 bases. CDR3 amino acids: CSARDLRAGAETQYF. Here the CDR3 DNA reads TGCAGTGCTAGAGATCTAAGGGCGGGAGCAGAGACCCAGTACTTC.